A selection of T cell receptor beta chains follows, all from one sample in a study of control samples from healthy donors and cancer patients. TCRdb's copy holds only in-frame clones and misses some; the assay was immunoSEQ multiplex PCR. The table includes 150,000 to 200,000 clones, about 90% detected once. The sequenced material came from blood. The receptor set was obtained from a man aged 30 to 39 in good health. CDR3s include the opening cysteine and the closing phenylalanine or tryptophan. The D gene is left open where the match is weak. Clone size is not always given. Where it is, it says once, few, many or a class for expanded clones.

j_call: TRBJ2-3
d_call: .
clone_size: .
v_call: TRBV7-9
cdr3_nt: TGTGCCACTGACACAGATACGCAGTATTTT
cdr3_aa: CATDTDTQYF

j_call: TRBJ2-2
d_call: .
clone_size: .
v_call: TRBV21-1
cdr3_nt: TGTGCCCCCCGTAAGCGGGAGGATAACACCGGGGAGCTGTTTTTT
cdr3_aa: CAPRKREDNTGELFF

j_call: TRBJ2-2
d_call: TRBD1
clone_size: .
v_call: TRBV6-5
cdr3_nt: TGTGCCAGCGTCTGGACAGGGGAAAACACCGGGGAGCTGTTTTTT
cdr3_aa: CASVWTGENTGELFF

j_call: TRBJ1-6
d_call: TRBD1
clone_size: .
v_call: TRBV3-1/TRBV3-2
cdr3_nt: TGTGCCAGCAGCCCCACCGGGACAGCCTATGATTCGCCCCTCCACTTT
cdr3_aa: CASSPTGTAYDSPLHF

j_call: TRBJ1-5
d_call: .
clone_size: .
v_call: TRBV27
cdr3_nt: TGTGCCAGCAGTTTAAACGGGTTACATCAGCCCCAGCATTTT
cdr3_aa: CASSLNGLHQPQHF

j_call: TRBJ2-7
d_call: .
clone_size: .
v_call: TRBV27
cdr3_nt: TGTGCCAGCAGTTCCGGACAGTACGAGCAGTACTTC
cdr3_aa: CASSSGQYEQYF

j_call: TRBJ2-2
d_call: TRBD1
clone_size: .
v_call: TRBV6-5
cdr3_nt: TGTGCCAGCAGCCTCGACAGGGGCAGGACCGGGGAGCTGTTTTTT
cdr3_aa: CASSLDRGRTGELFF

j_call: TRBJ2-7
d_call: .
clone_size: once
v_call: TRBV1
cdr3_nt: TGCACCAGCAGCCCTAGAAGTTCCGAGCAGTACTTC
cdr3_aa: CTSSPRSSEQYF

j_call: TRBJ1-6
d_call: .
clone_size: .
v_call: TRBV6-6
cdr3_nt: TGTGCCAGTGACCAGGGGAGGAATAATTCACCCCTCCACTTT
cdr3_aa: CASDQGRNNSPLHF

j_call: TRBJ1-3
d_call: .
clone_size: .
v_call: TRBV19
cdr3_nt: TGTGCCAGTAGTATCGAGACTTCTGGAAACACCATATATTTT
cdr3_aa: CASSIETSGNTIYF